These 3 T cell receptor beta chains were all obtained from the same sample, sequenced in a study of spatial heterogeneity in lung cancer. General study findings and limits: Counts of expanded alpha and beta TCRs within tumors tracked the tumor nonsynonymous mutation count.

Time point given: sample taken at primary tumor resection. What these receptors recognize is not known. TCRdb reprocessed the 5' RACE reads with MiXCR, giving one entry per CDR3 protein. The repertoire holds 9,800 or so distinct CDR3 sequences, with nearly 6.5% as singletons. The sequences come from lung tumor tissue, collected at surgery. These TCRs come from a male donor with early-stage non-small cell lung cancer.

This clonotype was seen many times. This chain joins TRBV20-1 and TRBJ1-1; D is unresolved. Trimming shortened V by 5 bases and J by 3 bases, and 13 bases separated the two germline ends. This CDR3 comprises 13 residues. Per germline, CDR1 DFQATT and CDR2 SNEGSKA (reference sequence). CDR3 protein: CSAFDGVHTEAFF. The CDR3 DNA reads TGCAGTGCTTTCGACGGAGTCCACACTGAAGCTTTCTTT.

In this sample, this clonotype turned up many times. The chain is built from TRBV5-1 and TRBJ1-6, with 7 bases lining up with TRBD1. There are 17 residues in the CDR3. V lost 0 bases, J lost 8 bases, and 11 bases stayed unmatched. Per germline, CDR1 SGHRS and CDR2 YFSETQ. CDR3 bases: TGCGCCAGCAGCTTGGGATTGAGACAGGGAGGGGATTCACCCCTCCACTTT. It specifies CASSLGLRQGGDSPLHF.

This clonotype was recorded at least ten times. The chain has TRBV12-3 or TRBV12-4 and TRBJ1-3; weak D call: TRBD1 (5 bases). V lost 4 bases and J 2 bases, leaving 9 bases between the germline ends. The CDR3 is made up of 14 amino acids. In nucleotides, the CDR3 is TGTGCCAGCAGTTGGGAGGGGCCTGGAAACACCATATATTTT. It is translated as CASSWEGPGNTIYF.